The 29 T cell receptor beta chains reported below all come from one sample, sequenced in a study of cytomegalovirus exposure and HLA in healthy donors. Amplification used 60 Vbeta primers and 13 Jbeta primers. Repertoires were generated with immunoSEQ multiplex PCR, while TCRdb's copy carries only in-frame clones and drops some. The sample holds about 160,000 clones; roughly 80% are singletons and the top ten take about 0.98%. The material sequenced was PBMCs. The receptors originated from a girl aged 2 to 10 in good health and CMV-seropositive.

This clone appeared a few times. V usage is TRBV11-2 and J usage is TRBJ1-5; D is uncertain. Germline values: CDR1 SGHAT, CDR2 FQNNGV. The CDR3 contains 13 residues. Trimming took off 1 base at V and 9 bases at J, with 10 bases between the two ends. The CDR3 loop reads CASSLAKGAPQHF. The CDR3 DNA follows: TGTGCCAGCAGCTTAGCGAAGGGAGCGCCCCAGCATTTT.

The rearrangement joins TRBV27 to TRBJ1-5; TRBD1 might be the D (5 bases). The germline V gene has CDR1 MNHEY and CDR2 SMNVEV (reference sequence). There are 16 residues in the CDR3. Trimming shortened V by 5 bases and J by 0 bases, and 14 bases separated the two germline ends. CDR3: CASSPTGVYSNQPQHF. The CDR3 nucleotides read TGTGCCAGCAGTCCTACAGGAGTTTATAGCAATCAGCCCCAGCATTTT.

This chain joins TRBV30 and TRBJ2-1; 8 nucleotides align to TRBD2. This CDR3 has 15 residues. Trimming took 2 bases from V and 3 from J; bases not matched to a gene: 6. The germline V gene encodes CDR1 GTSNPN and CDR2 SVGIG (reference sequence). As DNA, the CDR3 is TGTGCCTGGAGTCCCCAGCTAGCGGGCTACAATGAGCAGTTCTTC. Its protein product is CAWSPQLAGYNEQFF.

CDR3 coding DNA: TGTGCCAGCGCCACCCGGGGGAGCACAGATACGCAGTATTTT. Protein product: CASATRGSTDTQYF. The chain recombines TRBV28 with TRBJ2-3, with D tentatively TRBD2 (6 bases). CDR1 is MDHEN and CDR2 is SYDVKM in the germline V gene. CDR3 length equals 14 residues. The V and J ends lost 8 bases and 0 bases respectively, with 12 bases between them.

This clone has a handful of counts. The chain combines TRBV11-2 with TRBJ2-5; D is unclear. The length of the CDR3 is 11 residues. The V end was cut by 5 bases, the J end by 2 bases, with 3 bases between. Germline CDR1 and CDR2: SGHAT and FQNNGV. Here the CDR3 reads CASSPQETQYF. In DNA form, the CDR3 reads TGTGCCAGCAGCCCTCAAGAGACCCAGTACTTC.

The sample holds one count of this clone. The chain combines TRBV30 with TRBJ2-3, with 9 nucleotides matching TRBD2. V lost 0 bases and J lost 2; bases outside the gene matches: 12. Germline CDR1 is GTSNPN and CDR2 is SVGIG (reference sequence). This CDR3 contains 18 residues. The CDR3: CAWSVPEAGGPYTDTQYF. CDR3 bases: TGTGCCTGGAGTGTACCGGAGGCGGGAGGGCCCTACACAGATACGCAGTATTTT.

The J gene is TRBJ1-2, the V gene TRBV18; 9 positions agree with TRBD1. Trimming removed 3 bases from V and 6 bases from J; junction bases left unmatched: 2. Germline lookup yields CDR1 KGHSH and CDR2 LQKENI. CDR3 length: 13 amino acids. CDR3: CASSPRQGDGYTF. The CDR3 nucleotides read TGTGCCAGCTCACCGAGACAGGGGGATGGCTACACCTTC.

This clone has just one count. CDR3 nucleotides: TGTGCCATCAGAAAACCGGGACTAGCGGGACCGAGCTCCTACAATGAGCAGTTCTTC. Encoded protein: CAIRKPGLAGPSSYNEQFF. This chain uses TRBV10-3 with TRBJ2-1; 13 positions agree with TRBD2. V trimming: 6 bases; J trimming: 0 bases; junction bases outside the gene matches: 11. The germline V gene encodes CDR1 ENHRY and CDR2 SYGVKD. This CDR3 region has 19 residues.

The chain carries TRBV11-2 and TRBJ2-1; D uncertain. Trimming took off 1 base at V and 13 bases at J, with 23 bases between the two ends. Germline V gives CDR1 SGHAT, CDR2 FQNNGV. This CDR3 spans 16 amino acids. CDR3 sequence (DNA): TGTGCCAGCAGCTTAGCGATAACTACATCACGATCTTCCCAGTTCTTC. This encodes CASSLAITTSRSSQFF.

This clone appeared a few times. The genes are TRBV5-1 and TRBJ1-2; TRBD1 is a possible D gene (6 bases). With 0 bases removed from V and 8 bases from J, the gap between germline ends came to 14 bases. This CDR3 comprises 14 residues. Germline V gene data show CDR1 as SGHRS and CDR2 as YFSETQ. CDR3 residues: CASSLAPGEGGYTF. CDR3 DNA sequence: TGCGCCAGCAGCTTGGCCCCAGGGGAAGGAGGCTACACCTTC.

The V and J genes are TRBV20-1 and TRBJ1-2, with D unclear. The CDR3 length is 10 residues. The V gene lost 5 bases and the J gene lost 7 bases, with 8 bases spanning the gap. Germline assignment: CDR1 DFQATT and CDR2 SNEGSKA (reference sequence). The CDR3 nucleotides are TGCAGTGCTCAGGAGGCTGGCTACACCTTC. As protein: CSAQEAGYTF.

This clone was counted only a few times. The chain employs TRBV5-6 and TRBJ1-1; D possibly corresponds to TRBD1 (5 bases). V lost 4 bases and J 5 bases, leaving 15 bases between the germline ends. CDR3 size: 14 residues. Germline lookup yields CDR1 SGHDT and CDR2 YYEEEE. The CDR3 bases are TGTGCCAGCAGCGCGGGACGGGCGGGTACTGAAGCTTTCTTT. Translating gives CASSAGRAGTEAFF.

This clone was counted a few times. The rearrangement uses TRBV28 and TRBJ2-3; TRBD1 might be the D (5 bases). The CDR3 is 15 amino acids. With 2 bases removed from V and 3 bases from J, the gap between germline ends came to 12 bases. Germline loops: CDR1 MDHEN, CDR2 SYDVKM. Here the CDR3 reads CASSLIGRETDTQYF. As DNA, the CDR3 is TGTGCCAGCAGTTTAATCGGCAGGGAAACAGATACGCAGTATTTT.

The chain combines TRBV5-1 with TRBJ1-1, with D possibly matching TRBD1 (6 bases). Trimming shortened V by 4 bases and J by 2 bases, and 18 bases separated the two germline ends. The length of the CDR3 is 16 residues. CDR1 and CDR2 (germline): SGHRS, YFSETQ. CDR3: CASSQYAQGLNTEAFF. The CDR3, as DNA: TGCGCCAGCAGCCAGTATGCACAGGGCCTTAACACTGAAGCTTTCTTT. Drawing the rest from reference TRBV5-1 and TRBJ1-1, the complete variable domain is KAGVTQTPRYLIKTRGQQVTLSCSPISGHRSVSWYQQTPGQGLQFLFEYFSETQRNKGNFPGRFSGRQFSNSRSEMNVSTLELGDSALYLCASSQYAQGLNTEAFFGQGTRLTVV.

The V gene is TRBV19, the J gene TRBJ2-7; TRBD1 might be the D (5 bases). The CDR3 extends over 13 amino acids. Germline V lookup: CDR1 LNHDA, CDR2 SQIVND (reference sequence). Between the trimmed V and J ends, which lost 2 bases and 2 bases, there was a span of 7 bases. Here the CDR3 DNA reads TGTGCCAGTAGTATACAGGGTCCCTACGAGCAGTACTTC. It codes for CASSIQGPYEQYF.

The V call is TRBV27, the J call TRBJ2-1; a possible D gene is TRBD2 (6 bases). The CDR3 has 14 amino acids. Trimming shortened V by 4 bases and J by 10 bases, and 17 bases separated the two germline ends. CDR1 is MNHEY, CDR2 SMNVEV, per germline (reference sequence). CDR3 in DNA: TGTGCCAGCAGTTGGGAACTTACGGGAGAGGAGCAGTTCTTC. Translation: CASSWELTGEEQFF.

The chain has TRBV28 and TRBJ2-3; TRBD2 agrees at 10 bases. Germline V lookup: CDR1 MDHEN, CDR2 SYDVKM. This CDR3 region has 16 residues. The V and J ends lost 5 bases and 5 bases, in that order; junction bases with no gene match: 10. The CDR3 spells CASSPTGLAARDTQYF. The CDR3 DNA is TGTGCCAGCAGTCCTACTGGACTAGCGGCTCGAGATACGCAGTATTTT.

In its sample, this clone was seen a few times. The V and J genes are TRBV5-1 and TRBJ1-5; 10 nucleotides match TRBD1. The V gene's germline CDR1 is SGHRS and CDR2 YFSETQ. J lost 2 bases, V lost 3 bases, and 11 bases had no gene match. The CDR3 is 18 amino acids. The CDR3 sequence is CASSSGTGVGSRNQPQHF. For the CDR3, the DNA is TGCGCCAGCAGCTCCGGGACAGGGGTTGGGTCGCGCAATCAGCCCCAGCATTTT. Combining the CDR3 with reference TRBV5-1 and TRBJ1-5 gives the whole variable domain KAGVTQTPRYLIKTRGQQVTLSCSPISGHRSVSWYQQTPGQGLQFLFEYFSETQRNKGNFPGRFSGRQFSNSRSEMNVSTLELGDSALYLCASSSGTGVGSRNQPQHFGDGTRLSIL.

The chain links TRBV11-3 to TRBJ2-7; 12 bases fit TRBD2. With 5 bases clipped from V and 6 bases from J, the junction kept 5 bases outside the gene matches. The CDR3 consists of 14 residues. Germline CDR1 and CDR2: SGHNT and YENEEA. The chain's CDR3 is CASSPTSGSPEQYF. For the CDR3, the DNA is TGTGCCAGCAGCCCGACTAGCGGGAGCCCCGAGCAGTACTTC.

The chain couples TRBV5-1 to TRBJ2-5; D is unclear. The CDR3 sequence is 13 residues long. Per germline, CDR1 SGHRS and CDR2 YFSETQ. Trimming removed 3 bases at V and 5 bases at J, with 11 bases between. The CDR3 loop reads CASSYGELETQYF. CDR3 sequence (DNA): TGCGCCAGCAGCTACGGAGAGCTCGAGACCCAGTACTTC.

This chain connects TRBV30 to TRBJ1-2; the match to TRBD1 covers 9 bases. The CDR3 has 14 amino acids. Germline values: CDR1 GTSNPN, CDR2 SVGIG (reference sequence). V lost 0 bases to trimming and J lost 8 bases; unmatched junction nucleotides: 7. CDR3 nucleotides: TGTGCCTGGAGTGTACGACACAGGGGGCGAGGCTACACCTTC. Translating gives CAWSVRHRGRGYTF.

The J gene is TRBJ2-3, the V gene TRBV28; D is unclear. Between the trimmed V and J ends, which lost 2 bases and 4 bases, there was a span of 4 bases. Germline V CDR1 and CDR2: MDHEN, SYDVKM. The CDR3 loop spans 12 amino acids. The CDR3 region has the DNA TGTGCCAGCAGTTTAGAGCCAGATACGCAGTATTTT. Protein product: CASSLEPDTQYF.

The V call is TRBV4-1, the J call TRBJ1-5, with D unclear. V was pared by 0 bases and J by 5 bases, with 5 bases between. The V gene's germline CDR1 is MGHRA and CDR2 YSYEKL. CDR3 length: 13 residues. This chain's CDR3 is CASSQEAHQPQHF. The DNA for the CDR3 is TGCGCCAGCAGCCAAGAAGCACATCAGCCCCAGCATTTT.

The chain carries TRBV6-1 and TRBJ1-4; TRBD1 is a possible D gene (5 bases). V lost 6 bases to trimming and J lost 0 bases, with 8 bases between them. Germline V gene sequence: CDR1 MNHNS, CDR2 SASEGT. The CDR3 totals 14 residues. CDR3 region: CASRRQTTNEKLFF. CDR3 coding DNA: TGTGCCAGCAGGAGACAGACAACTAATGAAAAACTGTTTTTT.

V and J are TRBV28 and TRBJ1-1; D is perhaps TRBD1 (6 bases). Germline V lookup: CDR1 MDHEN, CDR2 SYDVKM. This CDR3 spans 15 amino acids. V dropped 6 bases and J dropped 0 bases, with 14 bases sitting between them. CDR3 DNA sequence: TGTGCCAGCAGGCTGAGCAGGGGTATGAACACTGAAGCTTTCTTT. Protein: CASRLSRGMNTEAFF.

The chain combines TRBV30 with TRBJ2-5; TRBD2 agrees at 10 bases. The CDR3 spans 17 residues. Germline values: CDR1 GTSNPN, CDR2 SVGIG (reference sequence). V trimming: 4 bases; J trimming: 1 base; junction bases outside the gene matches: 12. The CDR3 region is CAWNPESGRALQETQYF. CDR3 DNA sequence: TGTGCCTGGAACCCCGAAAGCGGGAGGGCCCTCCAAGAGACCCAGTACTTC.

This clone was recorded once. This rearrangement joins TRBV5-3 to TRBJ1-4, with no clear D. TRBV5-3 is designated an ORF whose function remains uncertain. Trimming stripped 2 bases from V and 10 bases from J, with 12 bases between. This CDR3 contains 13 residues. The CDR3 bases are TGTGCCAGAAGCTTTGATTTCGGAGGAAAACTGTTTTTT. Translating it yields CARSFDFGGKLFF.

This chain links TRBV6-5 with TRBJ2-2, with TRBD2 identical over 11 bases. Germline CDR1 MNHEY, CDR2 SVGAGI. J gave up 4 bases and V 6 bases, and 4 bases lay outside the gene matches. The CDR3 runs 15 residues. The CDR3 loop is CASSTGTSGTGELFF. For the CDR3, the DNA is TGTGCCAGCAGCACCGGGACTAGCGGCACCGGGGAGCTGTTTTTT.

The chain couples TRBV5-1 to TRBJ2-3; weak D call: TRBD2 (5 bases). The CDR3 runs to 14 residues. V lost 2 bases, J lost 2 bases, and 9 bases lay in between. Germline values: CDR1 SGHRS, CDR2 YFSETQ. CDR3 nucleotide sequence: TGCGCCAGCAGCTTTACAGCGGACACAGATACGCAGTATTTT. This gives the protein CASSFTADTDTQYF.